The 27 T cell receptor beta chains listed next were all sequenced from one sample in a study of a mutant IDH1 vaccine in newly diagnosed glioma. For these TCRs, the target antigens are not known. This sample's time point: week 23, last vaccination. A 20-mer mutant IDH1 peptide at 300 ug was injected subcutaneously with topical imiquimod. Clones were read by immunoSEQ multiplex PCR, and TCRdb kept only the in-frame ones, dropping some. Of 40,000 or so clones listed, under 80% are singletons. The starting material was PBMCs, obtained from a glioma patient whose treatment included an IDH1 peptide vaccine. The receptors originated from a man aged 45-65 years with glioma.

The rearrangement links TRBV4-3 to TRBJ1-1, with D hard to call. V was shortened by 2 bases and J by 2 bases, with 12 bases between the two germline ends. From germline, CDR1 is LGHNA and CDR2 YSLEER. The CDR3 contains 15 residues. CDR3 coding DNA: TGCGCCAGCAGCCAACCGGGCGGGATTAACACTGAAGCTTTCTTT. Amino acid sequence: CASSQPGGINTEAFF.

The J gene is TRBJ2-3, the V gene TRBV7-2; possible D gene TRBD1, 6 bases. Germline CDR1 is SGHTA and CDR2 is FQGNSA. The CDR3 sequence is 16 residues long. Trimming left V 5 bases short and J 1 base short, with 16 bases between. The CDR3: CASSPPRGTGTDTQYF. DNA for the CDR3: TGTGCCAGCAGCCCCCCTAGGGGGACCGGCACAGATACGCAGTATTTT.

This chain joins TRBV5-1 and TRBJ2-7; possibly TRBD2 for D (5 bases). The CDR3 extends over 14 amino acids. Per germline, CDR1 SGHRS and CDR2 YFSETQ. Deletions cut 0 bases from V and 4 bases from J, with 11 bases between. For the CDR3, the DNA is TGCGCCAGCAGCTTGGCAACGGACTTATACGAGCAGTACTTC. As protein: CASSLATDLYEQYF.

The V call is TRBV9, the J call TRBJ2-3; 8 bases are a match to TRBD2. This CDR3 is built from 15 residues. The germline gives CDR1 SGDLS, CDR2 YYNGEE. J gave up 2 bases and V 7 bases, and 9 bases lay outside the gene matches. This CDR3 reads CASGLQAGATDTQYF. The CDR3 DNA follows: TGTGCCAGCGGCCTGCAAGCGGGGGCCACAGATACGCAGTATTTT.

V and J are TRBV9 and TRBJ2-2; D might be TRBD2 (6 bases). Germline CDR1 SGDLS, CDR2 YYNGEE. This CDR3 region has 15 residues. Trimming left V 4 bases short and J 6 bases short, with 16 bases between. The chain's CDR3 is CASSPAGTFSGELFF. CDR3 bases: TGTGCCAGCAGCCCCGCGGGGACCTTTTCCGGGGAGCTGTTTTTT.

This chain joins TRBV25-1 and TRBJ1-2; 7 bases line up with TRBD1. The CDR3 sequence is 14 residues long. Looked up from germline, CDR1 is MGHDK and CDR2 is SYGVNS. J gave up 7 bases and V 7 bases, and 12 bases lay outside the gene matches. The CDR3 DNA reads TGTGCCAGCACCCCGGCGGGGGACAGAGGTGGCTACACCTTC. As protein: CASTPAGDRGGYTF.

This CDR3 is CASSPRTGLDTEAFF. DNA for the CDR3: TGTGCCAGCAGCCCCCGGACAGGGTTGGACACTGAAGCTTTCTTT. The V call is TRBV11-3, the J call TRBJ1-1, with 8 bases that match TRBD1. The CDR3 loop spans 15 amino acids. Trimming removed 5 bases from V and 3 bases from J; junction bases left unmatched: 8. CDR1 SGHNT and CDR2 YENEEA come from the germline V gene.

The chain employs TRBV10-2 and TRBJ1-5; perhaps TRBD1 as D (6 bases). The CDR3 is made up of 15 amino acids. V lost 10 bases and J 6 bases, leaving 22 bases between the germline ends. Per the germline V gene, CDR1 is WSHSY and CDR2 is SAAADI. The CDR3 DNA sequence: TGCGCCACCTGCCAGACAGGCCATTCGGGTCAGCCCCAGCATTTT. Translated, it gives CATCQTGHSGQPQHF.

This chain links TRBV27 with TRBJ2-1; no firm D call. CDR1 MNHEY and CDR2 SMNVEV come from the germline V gene (reference sequence). V lost 0 bases and J lost 6, with 6 bases in between. The CDR3 consists of 13 residues. The CDR3: CASSLSTRNEQFF. The DNA of the CDR3 is TGTGCCAGCAGTTTATCAACCCGCAATGAGCAGTTCTTC.

This clone was recorded only once. This chain connects TRBV29-1 to TRBJ2-7; D gene uncertain. The germline V gene has CDR1 SQVTM and CDR2 ANQGSEA. The CDR3 length is 12 residues. Trimming cost V 3 bases and J 0 bases, with 6 bases left between them. DNA of the CDR3: TGCAGCGTTGAGGTGGACTCCTACGAGCAGTACTTC. Residues: CSVEVDSYEQYF.

This clone was found a few times. V gene TRBV11-2 combines with J gene TRBJ1-1; 7 nucleotides line up with TRBD1. The J segment lost 5 bases and the V segment lost 4 bases, leaving 10 bases of the junction unmatched. Germline V CDR1 and CDR2: SGHAT, FQNNGV. The CDR3 covers 15 residues. CDR3: CASSSRPRGRTEAFF. The CDR3 coding sequence is TGTGCCAGCAGCTCCAGGCCAAGGGGGCGAACTGAAGCTTTCTTT.

V and J are TRBV19 and TRBJ2-7, with D unclear. V lost 8 bases, J lost 3 bases, and 8 bases lay in between. CDR3 length: 11 residues. Germline CDR1 and CDR2: LNHDA and SQIVND (reference sequence). The CDR3: CASLAFYEQYF. The CDR3 DNA reads TGTGCCAGTTTGGCGTTCTACGAGCAGTACTTC.

V usage is TRBV6-1 and J usage is TRBJ2-7; 9 bases fit TRBD2. This CDR3 contains 14 residues. CDR1 and CDR2 from the germline V gene are MNHNS and SASEGT. V lost 8 bases, J lost 3 bases, and 8 bases stayed unmatched. CDR3 sequence: CASQFDSGGYEQYF. The CDR3 DNA reads as TGTGCCAGCCAGTTTGATAGCGGGGGCTACGAGCAGTACTTC.

The genes are TRBV5-1 and TRBJ2-2; 9 bases are a match to TRBD2. The germline V gene encodes CDR1 SGHRS and CDR2 YFSETQ. The CDR3 has 15 residues. Trimming at V came to 0 bases and at J to 5 bases, leaving 2 bases not matched to a gene. CDR3 in DNA: TGCGCCAGCAGCTTGGAGGCGGGGGGGACCGGGGAGCTGTTTTTT. Amino acids: CASSLEAGGTGELFF. Full variable domain (missing parts from reference TRBV5-1 and TRBJ2-2): KAGVTQTPRYLIKTRGQQVTLSCSPISGHRSVSWYQQTPGQGLQFLFEYFSETQRNKGNFPGRFSGRQFSNSRSEMNVSTLELGDSALYLCASSLEAGGTGELFFGEGSRLTVL.

The chain is built from TRBV9 and TRBJ1-1; perhaps TRBD1 as D (5 bases). Germline V CDR1 and CDR2: SGDLS, YYNGEE. Trimming cost V 0 bases and J 1 base, with 10 bases left between them. The CDR3 runs to 15 residues. The CDR3: CASSVGDRPNTEAFF. The CDR3 DNA reads as TGTGCCAGCAGCGTAGGAGACAGACCGAACACTGAAGCTTTCTTT.

This chain links TRBV30 with TRBJ2-7; 7 nucleotides line up with TRBD1. Germline-derived CDR1 and CDR2 are GTSNPN and SVGIG (reference sequence). The CDR3 spans 15 residues. J lost 3 bases, V lost 4 bases, and 12 bases had no gene match. CDR3 loop: CAWMSRRQGVYEQYF. CDR3 DNA: TGTGCCTGGATGAGCCGGAGACAGGGAGTCTACGAGCAGTACTTC.

There are a few counts of this clone. This rearrangement joins TRBV7-2 to TRBJ2-7; D ambiguous. CDR3 size: 12 residues. Trimming pared 4 bases from V and 4 bases from J, leaving 8 bases between. The germline gives CDR1 SGHTA, CDR2 FQGNSA. The CDR3 DNA is TGTGCCAGCAGCTCCCGGGCGTACGAGCAGTACTTC. Amino acids: CASSSRAYEQYF.

The chain carries TRBV7-8 and TRBJ2-5; a possible D gene is TRBD2 (6 bases). The CDR3 consists of 14 residues. In germline, CDR1 is SGHVS, CDR2 FQNEAQ. V shed 5 bases and J shed 4 bases, with 14 bases lying between them. The CDR3 loop reads CASSPRLVGETQYF. For the CDR3, the DNA is TGTGCCAGCAGCCCTAGACTAGTAGGAGAGACCCAGTACTTC.

The CDR3 is CASSLMGTAKRGKKETQYF. CDR3 nucleotides: TGCGCCAGCAGCTTGATGGGGACAGCTAAAAGGGGAAAAAAAGAGACCCAGTACTTC. This chain uses TRBV5-1 with TRBJ2-5; TRBD1 agrees at 7 bases. V shed 1 base and J 3 bases; nucleotides not matched to a gene: 18. The CDR3 is 19 amino acids. Germline V lookup: CDR1 SGHRS, CDR2 YFSETQ.

J is TRBJ2-1 and V is TRBV4-1, with D maybe TRBD1 (6 bases). CDR1 MGHRA and CDR2 YSYEKL come from the germline V gene. The CDR3 has 12 residues. V shed 4 bases and J shed 10 bases, with 11 bases lying between them. The DNA for the CDR3 is TGCGCCAGCAGCCTAACAGGGACGGAGCAGTTCTTC. Translating gives CASSLTGTEQFF.

CDR3 in amino acids: CASSFSGATNEKLFF. CDR3 DNA: TGTGCCAGCAGCTTCTCGGGGGCAACTAATGAAAAACTGTTTTTT. V usage is TRBV5-4 and J usage is TRBJ1-4, with D possibly matching TRBD1 (5 bases). The germline CDR1 and CDR2 sequences are SGHNT and YYREEE (reference sequence). The ends were cut back, 2 bases at V and 0 bases at J, with 8 bases in the middle. The CDR3 covers 15 residues.

The genes are TRBV2 and TRBJ1-4; a weak D match, TRBD1 (5 bases). V gave up 1 base and J gave up 8 bases, with 11 bases separating them. The CDR3 has 14 amino acids. Germline-derived CDR1 and CDR2 are SNHLY and FYNNEI. The CDR3 nucleotides are TGTGCCAGCAGTGAAGTGGCCGGGGGGGAAAAACTGTTTTTT. Translated, it gives CASSEVAGGEKLFF.

The chain employs TRBV6-1 and TRBJ2-7; 10 bases are a match to TRBD1. V shed 7 bases, J shed 4 bases, and the junction held 7 bases outside the gene matches. The CDR3 contains 14 residues. Germline CDR1 reads MNHNS; CDR2 reads SASEGT. CDR3 region: CASMTGGYIYEQYF. CDR3 DNA sequence: TGTGCCAGCATGACAGGGGGCTACATATACGAGCAGTACTTC.

This clone has only one observation. The chain carries TRBV6-5 and TRBJ1-1; 10 positions match TRBD1. Germline lookup yields CDR1 MNHEY and CDR2 SVGAGI. The trim removed 6 bases at V and 4 bases at J, leaving 8 bases unmatched. The CDR3 covers 15 residues. The CDR3 protein is CASRADRGPGTEAFF. DNA of the CDR3: TGTGCCAGCAGGGCTGACAGGGGGCCTGGCACTGAAGCTTTCTTT.

The chain combines TRBV28 with TRBJ1-2; D uncertain. Trimming took 5 bases from V and 4 from J, leaving 8 bases between them. CDR3 length: 12 residues. The V gene's germline CDR1 is MDHEN and CDR2 SYDVKM. CDR3 sequence: CASSPRLYGYTF. CDR3 DNA sequence: TGTGCCAGCAGTCCCAGGCTCTATGGCTACACCTTC.

This clone was counted between two and nine times. V and J are TRBV7-2 and TRBJ2-5; TRBD1 or TRBD2 may be the D gene (6 bases each). CDR1 SGHTA and CDR2 FQGNSA come from the germline V gene. The CDR3 totals 15 residues. V was trimmed by 4 bases and J by 5 bases, leaving 17 bases between them. The CDR3 DNA reads as TGTGCCAGCAGCTATGGGGGGCCGTCAGGGGAGACCCAGTACTTC. Its protein product is CASSYGGPSGETQYF.

This rearrangement joins TRBV5-6 to TRBJ2-7; 12 nucleotides agree with TRBD2. V lost 4 bases and J lost 0; bases outside the gene matches: 8. Germline assignment: CDR1 SGHDT and CDR2 YYEEEE. The CDR3 has 17 amino acids. The CDR3 sequence is CASSPVTSGGSSYEQYF. The CDR3 DNA is TGTGCCAGCAGCCCCGTGACTAGCGGGGGCAGCTCCTACGAGCAGTACTTC.